Listed below are T cell receptor beta chains from one sample, sequenced in a study of cytomegalovirus exposure and HLA in healthy donors. This table comes from immunoSEQ multiplex PCR, and its TCRdb copy is limited to in-frame clones, with some not included. The table records 140,000 or so clones, 9.4% of them present only once. The specimen sequenced was PBMCs. The receptors derive from a male donor in good health and CMV-seronegative. Both conserved end residues are trimmed from each CDR3.

j_call,v_call,cdr3_aa
TRBJ1-1,TRBV7-3,ASSLMANTEAF
TRBJ1-5,TRBV28,ASRQGINQPQH
TRBJ2-1,TRBV27,ASSVGGSSYNEQF
TRBJ2-5,TRBV7-2,ASSLGLAGEETQY
TRBJ2-7,TRBV11-2,ASSLSQGAYEQY
TRBJ1-2,TRBV5-1,ASSLTGMGGYT
TRBJ2-1,TRBV18,ASSPVSGNRGEQF
TRBJ2-4,TRBV2,ASSPSARGSWDIQY
TRBJ1-1,TRBV28,ASSLMAEAF
TRBJ2-4,TRBV4-2,ASSQDKAGDIQY
TRBJ2-7,TRBV6-6,ASSYVAGGSYEQY
TRBJ2-1,TRBV29-1,SVQPKRRSYNEQF
TRBJ2-5,TRBV7-3,ASMGGETQY
TRBJ2-5,TRBV4-3,ASSTGLASQETQY
TRBJ2-7,TRBV4-3,ASSQDSSLSYEQY
TRBJ1-1,TRBV2,ASRTGPNTEAF
TRBJ2-3,TRBV7-9,ASSVLGADTQY
TRBJ2-1,TRBV7-2,ASSLAGATYNEQF
TRBJ2-7,TRBV9,ASARDWRSYEQY
TRBJ1-3,TRBV9,ASSVGGFGNTIY
TRBJ2-3,TRBV28,ASSLWTSGTDTQY
TRBJ1-1,TRBV7-2,ASSVGQNTEAF
TRBJ1-3,TRBV19,ASSAWDNSGNTIY
TRBJ2-6,TRBV10-3,AAGGPGGANVLT
TRBJ2-7,TRBV7-8,ASSFARHGTNEQY
TRBJ2-7,TRBV7-9,ASSLTAGAYEQY
TRBJ2-1,TRBV9,ASGAAGSSSYNEQF
TRBJ2-5,TRBV10-3,AIRASGVQETQY
TRBJ1-2,TRBV15,ATSPRRLDGYT
TRBJ2-1,TRBV7-3,ASSLWEGSYNEQF
TRBJ2-7,TRBV7-3,ASSTTGASYEQY
TRBJ2-1,TRBV28,ASSLSYNEQF
TRBJ1-1,TRBV7-9,ASSTRTGGGGTEAF
TRBJ2-7,TRBV7-3,ASLAGRAYEQY
TRBJ1-6,TRBV2,ASTQAGGDNSPLH
TRBJ1-1,TRBV6-5,ASSRTGGPNTEAF
TRBJ2-1,TRBV2,ASSDPLYNEQF
TRBJ1-2,TRBV7-9,AIEQENYGYT
TRBJ2-2,TRBV7-7,ASSASGTLNTGELF
TRBJ2-1,TRBV9,ASSVVSGLAGDNEQF
TRBJ1-2,TRBV7-2,ASSVRSGQGAEGYT
TRBJ1-2,TRBV4-2,ASSQATGGADYGYT
TRBJ2-7,TRBV4-3,ASSDGQGSYEQY
TRBJ2-5,TRBV2,AGQGETQY
TRBJ1-5,TRBV2,ASRTGGDQPQH
TRBJ1-1,TRBV4-3,ASSQGDRAVDTEAF
TRBJ2-7,TRBV4-3,ASSQDIGDQGAGEQY
TRBJ2-7,TRBV28,ASSLSRGPYEQY